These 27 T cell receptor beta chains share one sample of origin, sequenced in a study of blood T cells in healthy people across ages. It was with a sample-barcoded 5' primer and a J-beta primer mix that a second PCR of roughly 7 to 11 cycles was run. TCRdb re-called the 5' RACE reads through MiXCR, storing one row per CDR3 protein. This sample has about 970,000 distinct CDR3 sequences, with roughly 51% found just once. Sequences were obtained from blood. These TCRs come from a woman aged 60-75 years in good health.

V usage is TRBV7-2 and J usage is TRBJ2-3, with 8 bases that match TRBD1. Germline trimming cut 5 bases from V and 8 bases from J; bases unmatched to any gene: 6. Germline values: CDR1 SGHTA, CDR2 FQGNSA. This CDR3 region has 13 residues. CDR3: CASSPRTGTTQYF. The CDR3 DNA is TGTGCCAGCAGCCCCCGGACAGGGACTACGCAGTATTTT.

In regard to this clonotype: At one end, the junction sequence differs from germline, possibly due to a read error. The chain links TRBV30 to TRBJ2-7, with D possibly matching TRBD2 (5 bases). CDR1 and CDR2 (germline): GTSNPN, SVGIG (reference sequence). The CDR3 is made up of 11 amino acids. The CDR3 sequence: CAGSFNYEQYF. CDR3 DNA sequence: TGTGCCGGGAGTTTCAACTACGAGCAGTACTTC.

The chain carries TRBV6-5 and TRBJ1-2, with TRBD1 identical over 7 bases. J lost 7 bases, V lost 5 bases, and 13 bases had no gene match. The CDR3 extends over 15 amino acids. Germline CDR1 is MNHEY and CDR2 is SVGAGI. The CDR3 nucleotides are TGTGCCAGCAGTCGTAGGGACAGTAAGAGTCTTGGCTACACCTTC. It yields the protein CASSRRDSKSLGYTF.

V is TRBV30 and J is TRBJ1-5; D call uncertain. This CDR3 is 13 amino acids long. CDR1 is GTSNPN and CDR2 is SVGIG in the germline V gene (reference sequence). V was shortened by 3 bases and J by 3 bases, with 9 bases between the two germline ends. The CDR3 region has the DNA TGTGCCTGGAGCGCCCCAATCAATCAGCCCCAGCATTTT. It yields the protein CAWSAPINQPQHF.

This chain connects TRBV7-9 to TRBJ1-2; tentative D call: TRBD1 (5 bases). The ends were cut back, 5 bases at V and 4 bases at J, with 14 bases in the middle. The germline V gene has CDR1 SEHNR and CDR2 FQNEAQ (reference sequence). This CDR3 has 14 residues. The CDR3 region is CASSPPYGGYGYTF. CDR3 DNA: TGTGCCAGCAGCCCCCCATACGGGGGCTATGGCTACACCTTC. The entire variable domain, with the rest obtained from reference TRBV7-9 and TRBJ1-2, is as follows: DTGVSQNPRHKITKRGQNVTFRCDPISEHNRLYWYRQTLGQGPEFLTYFQNEAQLEKSRLLSDRFSAERPKGSFSTLEIQRTEQGDSAMYLCASSPPYGGYGYTFGSGTRLTVV.

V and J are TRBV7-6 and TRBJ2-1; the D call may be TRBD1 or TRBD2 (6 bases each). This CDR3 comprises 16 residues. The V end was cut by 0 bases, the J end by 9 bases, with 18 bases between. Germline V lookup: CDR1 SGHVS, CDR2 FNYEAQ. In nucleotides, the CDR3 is TGTGCCAGCAGCTTAGCGAGCGGCGGGACATCTGGTGAGCAGTTCTTC. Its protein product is CASSLASGGTSGEQFF.

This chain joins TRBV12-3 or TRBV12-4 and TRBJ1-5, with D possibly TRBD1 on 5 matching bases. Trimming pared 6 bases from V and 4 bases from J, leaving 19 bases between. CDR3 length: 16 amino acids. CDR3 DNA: TGTGCCAGCAGCCTAGGCGGCAGGGTATCAAATCAGCCCCAGCATTTT. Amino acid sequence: CASSLGGRVSNQPQHF.

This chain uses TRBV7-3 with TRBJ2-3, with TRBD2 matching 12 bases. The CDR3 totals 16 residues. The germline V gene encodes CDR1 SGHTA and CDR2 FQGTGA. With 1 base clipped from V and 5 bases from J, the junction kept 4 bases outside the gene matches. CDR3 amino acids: CASSLRLAGVKDTQYF. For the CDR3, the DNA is TGTGCCAGCAGCTTAAGACTAGCGGGAGTGAAAGATACGCAGTATTTT.

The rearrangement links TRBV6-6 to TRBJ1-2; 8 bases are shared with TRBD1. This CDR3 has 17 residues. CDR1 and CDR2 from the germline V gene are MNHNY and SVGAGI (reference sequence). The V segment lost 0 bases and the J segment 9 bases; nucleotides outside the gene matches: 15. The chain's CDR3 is CASSYSTVDRAAESYTF. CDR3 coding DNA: TGTGCCAGCAGTTACTCGACTGTGGACAGGGCGGCGGAGAGCTACACCTTC.

The CDR3 nucleotides read TGCGCCAGCAGCCAAGTCCCCGATAGCTCCTACGAGCAGTACTTC. It yields the protein CASSQVPDSSYEQYF. The rearrangement joins TRBV4-3 to TRBJ2-7; the D is unclear. V was trimmed by 1 base and J by 0 bases, leaving 10 bases between them. This CDR3 is built from 15 residues. CDR1 is LGHNA, CDR2 YSLEER, per germline.

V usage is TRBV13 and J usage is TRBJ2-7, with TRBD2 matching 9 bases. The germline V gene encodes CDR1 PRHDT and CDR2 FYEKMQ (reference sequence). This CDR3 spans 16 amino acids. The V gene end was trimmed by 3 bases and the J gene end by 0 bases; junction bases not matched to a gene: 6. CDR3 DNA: TGTGCCAGCAGCTTGGGACTAGCACTGAGCTCCTACGAGCAGTACTTC. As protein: CASSLGLALSSYEQYF.

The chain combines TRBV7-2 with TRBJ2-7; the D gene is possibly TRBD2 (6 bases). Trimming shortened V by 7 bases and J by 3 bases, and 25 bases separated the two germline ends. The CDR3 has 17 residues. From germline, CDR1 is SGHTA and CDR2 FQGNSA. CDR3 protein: CASTGRGRGLNFYEQYF. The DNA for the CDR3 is TGTGCCAGCACCGGTAGGGGACGGGGGTTAAACTTCTACGAGCAGTACTTC.

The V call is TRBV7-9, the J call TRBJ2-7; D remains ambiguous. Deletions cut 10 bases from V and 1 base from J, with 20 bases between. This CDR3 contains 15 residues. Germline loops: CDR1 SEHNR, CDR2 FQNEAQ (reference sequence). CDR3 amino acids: CAIGLGPIASYEQYF. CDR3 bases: TGTGCCATCGGGTTGGGTCCGATCGCATCCTACGAGCAGTACTTC.

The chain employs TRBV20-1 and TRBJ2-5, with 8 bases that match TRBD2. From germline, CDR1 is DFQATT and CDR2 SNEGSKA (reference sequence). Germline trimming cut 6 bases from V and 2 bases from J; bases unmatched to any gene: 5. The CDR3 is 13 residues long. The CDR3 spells CSAESGGQETQYF. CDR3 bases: TGCAGTGCAGAGAGCGGGGGACAAGAGACCCAGTACTTC.

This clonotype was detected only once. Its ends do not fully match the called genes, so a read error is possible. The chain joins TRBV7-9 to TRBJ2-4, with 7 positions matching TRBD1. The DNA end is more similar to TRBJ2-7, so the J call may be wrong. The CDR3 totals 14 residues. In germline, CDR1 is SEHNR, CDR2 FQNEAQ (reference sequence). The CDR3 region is CSSSLGTAPYEQYF. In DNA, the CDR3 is TGTTCCAGCAGCTTAGGGACAGCACCCTACGAGCAGTACTTC.

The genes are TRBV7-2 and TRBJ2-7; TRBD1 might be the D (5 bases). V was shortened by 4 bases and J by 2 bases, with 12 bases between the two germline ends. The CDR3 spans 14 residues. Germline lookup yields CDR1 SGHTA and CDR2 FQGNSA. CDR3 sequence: CASSSDRTAYEQYF. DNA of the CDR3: TGTGCCAGCAGCTCCGACAGAACAGCCTACGAGCAGTACTTC. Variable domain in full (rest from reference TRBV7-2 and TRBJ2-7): GAGVSQSPSNKVTEKGKDVELRCDPISGHTALYWYRQSLGQGLEFLIYFQGNSAPDKSGLPSDRFSAERTGGSVSTLTIQRTQQEDSAVYLCASSSDRTAYEQYFGPGTRLTVT.

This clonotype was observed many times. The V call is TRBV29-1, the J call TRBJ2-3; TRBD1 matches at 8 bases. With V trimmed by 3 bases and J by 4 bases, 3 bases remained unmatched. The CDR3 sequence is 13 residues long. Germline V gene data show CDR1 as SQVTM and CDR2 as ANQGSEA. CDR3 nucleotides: TGCAGCGTTGATTCAGGGGGCGCAGATACGCAGTATTTT. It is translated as CSVDSGGADTQYF.

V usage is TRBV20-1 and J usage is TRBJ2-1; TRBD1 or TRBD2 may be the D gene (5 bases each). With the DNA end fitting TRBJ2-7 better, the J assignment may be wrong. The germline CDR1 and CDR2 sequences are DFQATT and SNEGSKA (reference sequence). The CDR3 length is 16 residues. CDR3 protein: CSARQSGTVTGYEQYF. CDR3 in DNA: TGCAGTGCTCGTCAGTCGGGGACCGTAACCGGGTACGAGCAGTACTTC.

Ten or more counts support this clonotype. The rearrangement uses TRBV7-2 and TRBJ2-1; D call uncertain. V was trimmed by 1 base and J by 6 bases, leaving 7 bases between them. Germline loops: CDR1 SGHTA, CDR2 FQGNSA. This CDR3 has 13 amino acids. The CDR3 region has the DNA TGTGCCAGCAGCTTAGGGGGTAGCAATGAGCAGTTCTTC. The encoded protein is CASSLGGSNEQFF.

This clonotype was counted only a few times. This chain's CDR3 is CASSQSRNQPQHF. CDR3 nucleotide sequence: TGTGCCAGCAGCCAATCCAGGAATCAGCCCCAGCATTTT. The rearrangement links TRBV3-1 to TRBJ1-5; D unclear. The CDR3 consists of 13 residues. Germline lookup yields CDR1 LGHDT and CDR2 YNNKEL (reference sequence). Deletions cut 2 bases from V and 4 bases from J, with 6 bases between.

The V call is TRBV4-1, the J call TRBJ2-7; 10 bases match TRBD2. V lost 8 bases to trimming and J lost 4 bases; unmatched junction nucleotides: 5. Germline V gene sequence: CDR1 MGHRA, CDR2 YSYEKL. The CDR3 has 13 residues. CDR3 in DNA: TGCGCCAGCGGGGTAGCGGGGGGATACGAGCAGTACTTC. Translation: CASGVAGGYEQYF.

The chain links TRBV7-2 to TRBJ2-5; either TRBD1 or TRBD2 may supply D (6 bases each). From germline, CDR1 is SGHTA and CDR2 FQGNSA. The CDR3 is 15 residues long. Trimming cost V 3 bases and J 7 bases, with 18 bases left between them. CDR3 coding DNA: TGTGCCAGCAGCTTCCTTCTAGCGACAGGAGGGACCCAGTACTTC. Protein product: CASSFLLATGGTQYF. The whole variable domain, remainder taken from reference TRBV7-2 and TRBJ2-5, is GAGVSQSPSNKVTEKGKDVELRCDPISGHTALYWYRQSLGQGLEFLIYFQGNSAPDKSGLPSDRFSAERTGGSVSTLTIQRTQQEDSAVYLCASSFLLATGGTQYFGPGTRLLVL.

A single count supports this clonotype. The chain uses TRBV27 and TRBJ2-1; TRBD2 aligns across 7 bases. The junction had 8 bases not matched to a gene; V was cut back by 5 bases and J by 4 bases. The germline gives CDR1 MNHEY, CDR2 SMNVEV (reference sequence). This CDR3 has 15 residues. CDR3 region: CASSARGGGYNEQFF. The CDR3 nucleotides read TGTGCCAGCAGTGCCCGGGGCGGGGGATACAATGAGCAGTTCTTC.

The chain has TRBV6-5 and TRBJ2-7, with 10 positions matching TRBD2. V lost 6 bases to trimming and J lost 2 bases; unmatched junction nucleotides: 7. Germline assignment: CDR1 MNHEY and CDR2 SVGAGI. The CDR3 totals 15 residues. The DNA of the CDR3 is TGTGCCAGCAGATGGACTAGCGGACCGGCCTACGAGCAGTACTTC. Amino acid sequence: CASRWTSGPAYEQYF.

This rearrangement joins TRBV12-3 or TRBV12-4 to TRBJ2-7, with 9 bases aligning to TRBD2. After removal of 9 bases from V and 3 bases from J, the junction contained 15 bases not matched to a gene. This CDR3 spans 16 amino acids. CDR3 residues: CASSGSLGLGFYEQYF. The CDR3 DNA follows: TGTGCCAGTAGCGGGAGTTTGGGGCTGGGGTTCTACGAGCAGTACTTC.

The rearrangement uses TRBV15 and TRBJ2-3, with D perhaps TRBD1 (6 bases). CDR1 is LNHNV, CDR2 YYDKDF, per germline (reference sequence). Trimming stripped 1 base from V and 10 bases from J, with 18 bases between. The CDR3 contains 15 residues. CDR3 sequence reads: CATSRGGQGRCPQYF. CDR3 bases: TGTGCCACCAGCAGAGGGGGACAAGGGCGTTGTCCGCAGTATTTT. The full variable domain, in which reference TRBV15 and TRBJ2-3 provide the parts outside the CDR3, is DAMVIQNPRYQVTQFGKPVTLSCSQTLNHNVMYWYQQKSSQAPKLLFHYYDKDFNNEADTPDNFQSRRPNTSFCFLDIRSPGLGDTAMYLCATSRGGQGRCPQYFGPGTRLTVL.

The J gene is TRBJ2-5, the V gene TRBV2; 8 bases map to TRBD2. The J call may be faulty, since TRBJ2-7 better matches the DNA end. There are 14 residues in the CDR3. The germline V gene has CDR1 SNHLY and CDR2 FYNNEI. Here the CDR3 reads CASGVLAGTHEQYF. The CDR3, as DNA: TGTGCCAGCGGGGTGCTAGCGGGTACCCACGAGCAGTACTTC.